The 22 T cell receptor beta chains given below trace back to one sample, sequenced in a study of blood T cell repertoires in COVID-19 (dated by TCRdb to between 2020 and 2021). Libraries were constructed by the immunoSEQ multiplex PCR assay. TCRdb carries this immuneACCESS record with in-frame sequences only. Its versions omit some clonotypes, under half of them owing to an unresolved V gene in the studies checked, with the rest unexplained. Counted in this sample were roughly 320,000 clones; around 84% of them appeared once. 3.5% to 5% of the sample belongs to the ten largest clones. The material sequenced was PBMCs or T cells enriched from blood (not recorded which). Every receptor here comes from a man under 40 who had recovered from COVID-19.

This CDR3 reads CSVSRSGALYEQYF. CDR3 nucleotides: TGCAGCGTCTCCCGGTCAGGGGCCCTCTACGAGCAGTACTTC. The chain combines TRBV29-1 with TRBJ2-7; tentative D call: TRBD1 (6 bases). Germline-derived CDR1 and CDR2 are SQVTM and ANQGSEA. Trimming took 6 bases from V and 3 from J, leaving 18 bases between them. The CDR3 runs to 14 residues.

The chain is built from TRBV7-8 and TRBJ1-5, with unresolved D. This CDR3 is 16 amino acids long. CDR1 SGHVS and CDR2 FQNEAQ come from the germline V gene. Trimming shortened V by 3 bases and J by 1 base, and 13 bases separated the two germline ends. The CDR3 reads CASSLGPQGSNQPQHF. The CDR3 DNA reads as TGTGCCAGCAGCTTGGGCCCCCAAGGCAGCAATCAGCCCCAGCATTTT.

The chain combines TRBV24-1 with TRBJ2-7, with 12 bases fitting TRBD2. This CDR3 has 15 residues. Trimming removed 4 bases from V and 4 bases from J; junction bases left unmatched: 4. Germline CDR1 reads KGHDR; CDR2 reads SFDVKD. CDR3 sequence reads: CATSDVTSGGYEQYF. CDR3 DNA sequence: TGTGCCACCAGTGACGTGACTAGCGGGGGATACGAGCAGTACTTC.

This chain joins TRBV6-5 and TRBJ1-2, with a tentative D call TRBD1 (5 bases). The CDR3 spans 13 residues. Germline V gene lookup returns CDR1 MNHEY and CDR2 SVGAGI. Trimming took off 6 bases at V and 4 bases at J, with 12 bases between the two ends. CDR3 protein: CASRVRDTYGYTF. The CDR3 region has the DNA TGTGCCAGCAGAGTCAGGGATACCTATGGCTACACCTTC.

The genes are TRBV4-1 and TRBJ2-7, with D perhaps matching TRBD2 (5 bases). Germline V gene lookup returns CDR1 MGHRA and CDR2 YSYEKL. The V gene lost 1 base and the J gene lost 0 bases, with 16 bases spanning the gap. This CDR3 is built from 17 residues. CDR3 DNA sequence: TGCGCCAGCAGCCAAGTTCGTGTCGGGGTGAGCTCCTACGAGCAGTACTTC. Residues: CASSQVRVGVSSYEQYF.

This rearrangement joins TRBV10-3 to TRBJ1-5; tentative D call: TRBD1 (5 bases). CDR1 ENHRY and CDR2 SYGVKD come from the germline V gene. The CDR3 length is 13 residues. V dropped 11 bases and J dropped 3 bases, with 14 bases sitting between them. The CDR3: CAATQGNNQPQHF. In DNA, the CDR3 is TGTGCCGCAACTCAGGGCAACAATCAGCCCCAGCATTTT.

V usage is TRBV30 and J usage is TRBJ2-1; 7 bases align to TRBD2. The CDR3 runs 11 residues. Germline V gene data show CDR1 as GTSNPN and CDR2 as SVGIG (reference sequence). The V segment lost 0 bases and the J segment 10 bases; nucleotides outside the gene matches: 0. DNA of the CDR3: TGTGCCTGGAGTGTGGGGGGGGAGCAGTTCTTC. It encodes CAWSVGGEQFF.

The chain links TRBV6-6 to TRBJ2-2; TRBD1 matches 7 bases. This CDR3 has 16 amino acids. From germline, CDR1 is MNHNY and CDR2 SVGAGI (reference sequence). Trimming at V came to 5 bases and at J to 0 bases, leaving 6 bases not matched to a gene. CDR3 sequence reads: CASSPFGTANTGELFF. The CDR3 coding sequence is TGTGCCAGCAGTCCATTCGGGACAGCGAACACCGGGGAGCTGTTTTTT.

The J gene is TRBJ1-5, the V gene TRBV27; 10 bases map to TRBD1. CDR1 and CDR2 (germline): MNHEY, SMNVEV (reference sequence). Unmatched junction bases numbered 10, after V lost 1 base and J lost 4 bases. The CDR3 is made up of 18 amino acids. CDR3 residues: CASSLYFIGTGENQPQHF. CDR3 coding DNA: TGTGCCAGCAGTTTATACTTCATAGGGACAGGGGAGAATCAGCCCCAGCATTTT.

V usage is TRBV25-1 and J usage is TRBJ1-2; 7 positions agree with TRBD1. J gave up 4 bases and V 5 bases, and 13 bases lay outside the gene matches. Germline V lookup: CDR1 MGHDK, CDR2 SYGVNS. The CDR3 runs 16 residues. The CDR3 loop reads CASSPSTGPISYGYTF. The CDR3 DNA follows: TGTGCCAGCAGTCCATCGACAGGGCCAATCTCCTATGGCTACACCTTC.

J is TRBJ2-7 and V is TRBV12-3 or TRBV12-4; TRBD2 is a possible D gene (5 bases). The CDR3 covers 13 residues. Trimming stripped 2 bases from V and 3 bases from J, with 8 bases between. The CDR3 loop is CASSLNEGYEQYF. The CDR3 nucleotides read TGTGCCAGCAGTTTAAACGAGGGCTACGAGCAGTACTTC.

V and J are TRBV10-2 and TRBJ2-3; possible D gene TRBD2, 6 bases. The germline V and J ends were trimmed by 0 bases and 2 bases, with 9 bases remaining between them. The CDR3 loop spans 15 amino acids. Germline CDR1 and CDR2: WSHSY and SAAADI. The CDR3 sequence is CASSESAGPTDTQYF. CDR3 nucleotide sequence: TGCGCCAGCAGTGAGTCTGCGGGGCCCACAGATACGCAGTATTTT.

The gene calls are TRBV28 and TRBJ2-3; D may be TRBD2 (7 bases). In germline, CDR1 is MDHEN, CDR2 SYDVKM. This CDR3 is built from 14 residues. Trimming took off 5 bases at V and 4 bases at J, with 13 bases between the two ends. This CDR3 reads CASSVGGQADTQYF. The DNA for the CDR3 is TGTGCCAGCAGTGTGGGGGGGCAGGCAGATACGCAGTATTTT.

The genes are TRBV11-3 and TRBJ1-2, with TRBD1 identical over 10 bases. The length of the CDR3 is 15 residues. The germline V gene has CDR1 SGHNT and CDR2 YENEEA. V lost 5 bases to trimming and J lost 8 bases; unmatched junction nucleotides: 11. The CDR3 loop reads CASSPNAGTGDGYTF. DNA of the CDR3: TGTGCCAGCAGCCCGAATGCCGGGACAGGGGACGGCTACACCTTC. The whole variable domain, remainder taken from reference TRBV11-3 and TRBJ1-2, is EAGVVQSPRYKIIEKKQPVAFWCNPISGHNTLYWYLQNLGQGPELLIRYENEEAVDDSQLPKDRFSAERLKGVDSTLKIQPAELGDSAVYLCASSPNAGTGDGYTFGSGTRLTVV.

The chain has TRBV7-9 and TRBJ2-7, with D possibly matching TRBD1 (5 bases). The CDR3 sequence is 13 residues long. CDR1 and CDR2 (germline): SEHNR, FQNEAQ (reference sequence). The V and J ends lost 3 bases and 2 bases respectively, with 8 bases between them. CDR3 DNA: TGTGCCAGCAGCTTGGCGGACACCTACGAGCAGTACTTC. Amino acid sequence: CASSLADTYEQYF.

The chain recombines TRBV7-2 with TRBJ2-1; 9 bases match TRBD1. CDR3 size: 14 residues. Unmatched junction bases numbered 5, after V lost 5 bases and J lost 6 bases. Germline V gives CDR1 SGHTA, CDR2 FQGNSA. CDR3 bases: TGTGCCAGCAGCCGCCGGACAGGGGCCAATGAGCAGTTCTTC. It encodes CASSRRTGANEQFF. Full variable domain (remainder filled in from reference TRBV7-2 and TRBJ2-1): GAGVSQSPSNKVTEKGKDVELRCDPISGHTALYWYRQSLGQGLEFLIYFQGNSAPDKSGLPSDRFSAERTGGSVSTLTIQRTQQEDSAVYLCASSRRTGANEQFFGPGTRLTVL.

V usage is TRBV6-1 and J usage is TRBJ1-1; D ambiguous. Per germline, CDR1 MNHNS and CDR2 SASEGT. The CDR3 has 14 residues. Trimming stripped 0 bases from V and 0 bases from J, with 5 bases between. CDR3 DNA sequence: TGTGCCAGCAGTGAAGCGCGGTTGAACACTGAAGCTTTCTTT. Encoded protein: CASSEARLNTEAFF.

The gene calls are TRBV12-3 or TRBV12-4 and TRBJ1-4; D is perhaps TRBD1 (5 bases). CDR3 length: 13 amino acids. The ends were cut back, 0 bases at V and 8 bases at J, with 7 bases in the middle. CDR3 in amino acids: CASSLAGGEKLFF. The CDR3 nucleotides are TGTGCCAGCAGTTTAGCGGGGGGGGAAAAACTGTTTTTT.

In its sample, this clone was seen a few times. The chain is built from TRBV4-1 and TRBJ1-3; TRBD1 matches at 10 bases. J gave up 4 bases and V 4 bases, and 13 bases lay outside the gene matches. CDR1 is MGHRA and CDR2 is YSYEKL in the germline V gene. CDR3 size: 18 residues. This chain's CDR3 is CASSRQSPTGGIGNTIYF. DNA of the CDR3: TGCGCCAGCAGCCGCCAATCTCCGACAGGGGGCATAGGAAACACCATATATTTT.

CDR3 region: CATSASYSYEQYF. The CDR3 DNA reads as TGTGCCACCAGTGCGTCTTACTCCTACGAGCAGTACTTC. This chain connects TRBV24-1 to TRBJ2-7; D uncertain. V dropped 5 bases and J dropped 0 bases, with 7 bases sitting between them. Per the germline V gene, CDR1 is KGHDR and CDR2 is SFDVKD. CDR3 length: 13 amino acids.

Concerning this clone itself: At the DNA level, this CDR3 is encoded by other sequences in the same sample as well. This chain uses TRBV6-4 with TRBJ2-1, with TRBD2 identical over 7 bases. The CDR3 is 16 amino acids. Per the germline V gene, CDR1 is MRHNA and CDR2 is SNTAGT. Trimming cost V 0 bases and J 0 bases; bases outside gene matches: 2. CDR3 DNA sequence: TGTGCCAGCAGTGACTCGGGGGGGAGCTCCTACAATGAGCAGTTCTTC. Amino acid sequence: CASSDSGGSSYNEQFF.

The rearrangement joins TRBV11-2 to TRBJ2-7; tentative D call: TRBD2 (5 bases). The CDR3 runs 18 residues. Germline V gene lookup returns CDR1 SGHAT and CDR2 FQNNGV. Trimming removed 1 base from V and 2 bases from J, with 21 bases in between. The CDR3 region is CASSLGLFRLGLPYEQYF. The CDR3 nucleotides are TGTGCCAGCAGCTTAGGGTTATTTCGGCTTGGACTTCCCTACGAGCAGTACTTC.